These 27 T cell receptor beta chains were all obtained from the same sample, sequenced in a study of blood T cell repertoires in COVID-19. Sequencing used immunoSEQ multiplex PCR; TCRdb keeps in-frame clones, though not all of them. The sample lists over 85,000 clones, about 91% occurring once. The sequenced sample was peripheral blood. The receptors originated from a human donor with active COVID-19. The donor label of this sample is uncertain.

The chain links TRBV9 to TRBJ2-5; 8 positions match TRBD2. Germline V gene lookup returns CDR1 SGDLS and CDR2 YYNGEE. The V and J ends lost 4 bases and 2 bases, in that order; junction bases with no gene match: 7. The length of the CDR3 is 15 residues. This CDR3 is CASSPGGGPQETQYF. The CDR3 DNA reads TGTGCCAGCAGCCCCGGCGGGGGGCCGCAAGAGACCCAGTACTTC.

The CDR3 reads CASSYGRGYEQYF. Written as DNA, the CDR3 is TGTGCCAGCAGTTACGGCAGGGGCTACGAGCAGTACTTC. The V call is TRBV6-5, the J call TRBJ2-7; possible D gene TRBD1, 6 bases. V lost 2 bases, J lost 3 bases, and 8 bases lay in between. The CDR3 is 13 amino acids. CDR1 is MNHEY and CDR2 is SVGAGI in the germline V gene.

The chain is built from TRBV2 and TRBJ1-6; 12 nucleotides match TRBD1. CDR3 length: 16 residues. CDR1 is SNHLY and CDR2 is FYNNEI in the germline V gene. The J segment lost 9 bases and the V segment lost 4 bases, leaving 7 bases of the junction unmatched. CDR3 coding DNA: TGTGCCAGCAGTGTACTGGGACAGGGGGCGCGTTCACCCCTCCACTTT. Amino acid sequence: CASSVLGQGARSPLHF.

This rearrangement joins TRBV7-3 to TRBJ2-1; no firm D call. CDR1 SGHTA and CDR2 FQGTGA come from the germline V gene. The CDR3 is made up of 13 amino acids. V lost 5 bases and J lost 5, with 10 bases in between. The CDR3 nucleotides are TGTGCCAGCAGCCAAAGCCCGAACAATGAGCAGTTCTTC. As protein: CASSQSPNNEQFF.

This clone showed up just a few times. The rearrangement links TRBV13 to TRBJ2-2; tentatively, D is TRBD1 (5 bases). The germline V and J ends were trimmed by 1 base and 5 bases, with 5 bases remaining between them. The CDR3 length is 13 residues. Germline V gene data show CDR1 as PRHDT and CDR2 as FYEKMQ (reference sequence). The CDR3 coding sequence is TGTGCCAGCAGCTTAGAGGGGACCGGGGAGCTGTTTTTT. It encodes CASSLEGTGELFF.

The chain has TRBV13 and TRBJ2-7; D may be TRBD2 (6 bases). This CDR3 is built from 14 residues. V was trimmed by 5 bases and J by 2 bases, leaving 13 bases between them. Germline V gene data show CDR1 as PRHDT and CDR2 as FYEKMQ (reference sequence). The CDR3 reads CASSLPGLPYEQYF. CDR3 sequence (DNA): TGTGCCAGCAGCCTTCCGGGACTGCCCTACGAGCAGTACTTC.

The DNA of the CDR3 is TGTGCCAGCACTCCCCGCCCAGGGGGCTCACCCCTCCACTTT. It encodes CASTPRPGGSPLHF. The rearrangement links TRBV7-2 to TRBJ1-6, with 8 bases fitting TRBD1. CDR3 length equals 14 residues. V dropped 7 bases and J dropped 10; count of bases not matched to a gene: 9. CDR1 and CDR2 (germline): SGHTA, FQGNSA.

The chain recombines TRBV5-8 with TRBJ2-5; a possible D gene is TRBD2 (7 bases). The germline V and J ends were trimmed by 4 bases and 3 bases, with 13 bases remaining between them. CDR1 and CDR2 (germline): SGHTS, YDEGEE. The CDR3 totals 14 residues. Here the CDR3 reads CASSLGGAEETQYF. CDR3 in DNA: TGTGCCAGCAGCCTAGGGGGGGCTGAAGAGACCCAGTACTTC.

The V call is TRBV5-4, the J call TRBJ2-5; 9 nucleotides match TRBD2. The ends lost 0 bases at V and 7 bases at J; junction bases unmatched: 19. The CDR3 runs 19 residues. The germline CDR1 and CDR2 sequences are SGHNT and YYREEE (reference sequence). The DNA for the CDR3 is TGTGCCAGCAGCTTGGGCGTGCTAGCGGGACGGCCCGGGTTCGGGACCCAGTACTTC. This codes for CASSLGVLAGRPGFGTQYF.

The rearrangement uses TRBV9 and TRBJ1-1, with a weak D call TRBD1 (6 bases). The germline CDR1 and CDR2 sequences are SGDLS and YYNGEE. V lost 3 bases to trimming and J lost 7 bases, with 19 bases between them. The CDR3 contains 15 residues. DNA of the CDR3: TGTGCCAGCAGCGGCCGGGGGGCCGGCTCCTTTGAAGCTTTCTTT. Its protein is CASSGRGAGSFEAFF.

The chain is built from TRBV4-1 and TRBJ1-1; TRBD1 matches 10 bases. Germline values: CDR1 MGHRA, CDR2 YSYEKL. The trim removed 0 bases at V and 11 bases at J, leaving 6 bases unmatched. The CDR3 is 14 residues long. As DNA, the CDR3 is TGCGCCAGCAGCCAAGAGGGACAGGGGCGGGATGCTTTCTTT. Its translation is CASSQEGQGRDAFF.

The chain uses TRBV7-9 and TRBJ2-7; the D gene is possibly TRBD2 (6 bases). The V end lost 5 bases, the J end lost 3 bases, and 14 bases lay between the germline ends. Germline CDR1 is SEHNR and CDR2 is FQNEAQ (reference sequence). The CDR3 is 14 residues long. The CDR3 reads CASSASGSSYEQYF. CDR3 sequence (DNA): TGTGCCAGCAGCGCCTCCGGGAGTAGCTACGAGCAGTACTTC.

The CDR3 DNA sequence: TGTGCCAGCAGTTTGAGCTCCTACAATGAGCAGTTCTTC. This sequence encodes CASSLSSYNEQFF. V and J are TRBV6-2 or TRBV6-3 and TRBJ2-1; D remains unclear. This CDR3 is 13 amino acids long. CDR1 and CDR2 (germline): MNHEY, SVGEGT. The germline V and J ends were trimmed by 4 bases and 0 bases, with 4 bases remaining between them.

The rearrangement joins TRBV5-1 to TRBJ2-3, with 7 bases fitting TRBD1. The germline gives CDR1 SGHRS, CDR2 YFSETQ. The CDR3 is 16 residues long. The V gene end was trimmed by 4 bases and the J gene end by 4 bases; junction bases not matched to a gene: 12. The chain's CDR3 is CASSHTGVLPADTQYF. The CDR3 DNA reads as TGCGCCAGCAGCCATACAGGGGTTCTACCTGCAGATACGCAGTATTTT.

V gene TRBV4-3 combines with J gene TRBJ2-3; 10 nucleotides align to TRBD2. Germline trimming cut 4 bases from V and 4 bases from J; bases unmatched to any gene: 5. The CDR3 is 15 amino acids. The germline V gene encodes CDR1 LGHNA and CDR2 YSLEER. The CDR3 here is CASSRRTSGSDTQYF. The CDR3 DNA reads TGCGCCAGCAGCCGTCGGACTAGCGGTTCAGATACGCAGTATTTT.

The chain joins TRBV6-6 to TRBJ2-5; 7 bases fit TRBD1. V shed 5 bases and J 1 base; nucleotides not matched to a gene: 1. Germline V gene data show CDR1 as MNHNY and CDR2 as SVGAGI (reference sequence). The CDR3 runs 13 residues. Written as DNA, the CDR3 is TGTGCCAGCAGTGGGACAGCCCAAGAGACCCAGTACTTC. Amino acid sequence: CASSGTAQETQYF.

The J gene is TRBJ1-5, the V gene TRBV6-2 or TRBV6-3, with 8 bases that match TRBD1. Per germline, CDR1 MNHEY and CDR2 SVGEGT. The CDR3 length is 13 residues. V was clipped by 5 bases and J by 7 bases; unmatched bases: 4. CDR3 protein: CASSLTGGQPQHF. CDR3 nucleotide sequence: TGTGCCAGCAGTCTAACAGGGGGACAGCCCCAGCATTTT.

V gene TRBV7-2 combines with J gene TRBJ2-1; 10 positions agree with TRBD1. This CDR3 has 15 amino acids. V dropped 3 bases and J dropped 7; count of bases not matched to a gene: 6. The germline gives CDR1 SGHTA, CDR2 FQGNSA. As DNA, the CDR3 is TGTGCCAGCAGCTTGGGACAGGGGATGTTTAATGAGCAGTTCTTC. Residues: CASSLGQGMFNEQFF.

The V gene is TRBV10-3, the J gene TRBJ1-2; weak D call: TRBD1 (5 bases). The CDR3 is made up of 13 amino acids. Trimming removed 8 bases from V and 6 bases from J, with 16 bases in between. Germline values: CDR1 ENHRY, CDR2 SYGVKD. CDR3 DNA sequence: TGTGCCATCCAGGGTGGGAAGGTTCATGGCTACACCTTC. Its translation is CAIQGGKVHGYTF.

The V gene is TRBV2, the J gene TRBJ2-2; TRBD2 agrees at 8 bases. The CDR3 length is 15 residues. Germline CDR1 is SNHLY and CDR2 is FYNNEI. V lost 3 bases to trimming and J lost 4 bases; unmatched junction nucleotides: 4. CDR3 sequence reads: CASSDGGAGTGELFF. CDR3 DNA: TGTGCCAGCAGTGACGGGGGGGCGGGCACCGGGGAGCTGTTTTTT.

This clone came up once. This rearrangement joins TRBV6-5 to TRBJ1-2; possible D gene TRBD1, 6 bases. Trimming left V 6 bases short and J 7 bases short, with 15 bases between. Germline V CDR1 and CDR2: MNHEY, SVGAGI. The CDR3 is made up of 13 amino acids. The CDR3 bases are TGTGCCAGCAGGATAAGAGACAGGTCTGGCTACACCTTC. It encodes CASRIRDRSGYTF.

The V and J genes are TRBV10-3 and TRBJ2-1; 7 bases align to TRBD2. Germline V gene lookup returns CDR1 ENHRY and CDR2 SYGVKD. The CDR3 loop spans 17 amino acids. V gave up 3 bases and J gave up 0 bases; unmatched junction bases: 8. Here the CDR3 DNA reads TGTGCCATCAGTGAAGTCGACGGGGGGAGCTCCTACAATGAGCAGTTCTTC. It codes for CAISEVDGGSSYNEQFF.

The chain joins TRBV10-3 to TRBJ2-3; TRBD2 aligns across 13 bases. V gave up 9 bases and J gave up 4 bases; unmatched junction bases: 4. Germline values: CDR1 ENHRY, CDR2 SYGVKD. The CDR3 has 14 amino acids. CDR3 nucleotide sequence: TGTGCCATTAAAACTAGCGGGGGGGCAGATACGCAGTATTTT. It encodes CAIKTSGGADTQYF.

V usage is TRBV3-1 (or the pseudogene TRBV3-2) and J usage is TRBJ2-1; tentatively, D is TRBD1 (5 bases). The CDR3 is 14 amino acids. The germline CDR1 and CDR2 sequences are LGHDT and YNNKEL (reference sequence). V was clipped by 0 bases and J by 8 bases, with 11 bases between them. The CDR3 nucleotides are TGTGCCAGCAGCCAAGATTCAGGGTACGATGAGCAGTTCTTC. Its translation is CASSQDSGYDEQFF.

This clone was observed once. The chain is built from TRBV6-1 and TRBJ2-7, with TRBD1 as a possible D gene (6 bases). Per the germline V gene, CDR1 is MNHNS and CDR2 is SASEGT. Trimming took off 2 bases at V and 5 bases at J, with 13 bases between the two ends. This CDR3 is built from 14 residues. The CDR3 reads CASSEPSGTNEQYF. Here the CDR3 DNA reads TGTGCCAGCAGTGAACCATCCGGGACAAACGAGCAGTACTTC.

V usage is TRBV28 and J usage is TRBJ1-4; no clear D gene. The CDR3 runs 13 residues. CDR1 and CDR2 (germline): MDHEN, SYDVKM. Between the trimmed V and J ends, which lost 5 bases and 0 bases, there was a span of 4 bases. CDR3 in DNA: TGTGCCAGCAGTCCGGCAACTAATGAAAAACTGTTTTTT. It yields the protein CASSPATNEKLFF.

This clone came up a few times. CDR3 region: CASSQGAGPYEQYF. CDR3 in DNA: TGCGCCAGCAGCCAAGGGGCGGGGCCCTACGAGCAGTACTTC. This sequence joins TRBV4-1 and TRBJ2-7; tentatively, D is TRBD2 (6 bases). Between the trimmed V and J ends, which lost 1 base and 2 bases, there was a span of 9 bases. The length of the CDR3 is 14 residues. Germline V gene sequence: CDR1 MGHRA, CDR2 YSYEKL.